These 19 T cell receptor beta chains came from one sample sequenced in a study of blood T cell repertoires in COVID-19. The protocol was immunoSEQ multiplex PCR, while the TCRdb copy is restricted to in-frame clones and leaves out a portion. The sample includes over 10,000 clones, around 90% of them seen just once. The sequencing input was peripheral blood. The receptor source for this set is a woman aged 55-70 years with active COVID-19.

The CDR3 region has the DNA TGTGCCAGCTCACCGGACAGAAACTATGGCTACACCTTC. It translates to CASSPDRNYGYTF. The rearrangement joins TRBV18 to TRBJ1-2; possibly TRBD1 for D (6 bases). CDR1 and CDR2 from the germline V gene are KGHSH and LQKENI. The CDR3 has 13 residues. Trimming pared 3 bases from V and 2 bases from J, leaving 7 bases between.

This chain's CDR3 is CASRGQINEKLFF. As DNA, the CDR3 is TGTGCCAGCCGGGGACAGATTAATGAAAAACTGTTTTTT. V and J are TRBV25-1 and TRBJ1-4, with TRBD1 matching 7 bases. This CDR3 is built from 13 residues. V trimming: 8 bases; J trimming: 4 bases; junction bases outside the gene matches: 4. In germline, CDR1 is MGHDK, CDR2 SYGVNS.

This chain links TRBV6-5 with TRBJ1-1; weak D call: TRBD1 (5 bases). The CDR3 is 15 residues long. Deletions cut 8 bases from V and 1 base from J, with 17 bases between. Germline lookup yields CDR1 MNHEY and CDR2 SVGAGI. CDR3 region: CASAPQGGTNTEAFF. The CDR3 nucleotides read TGTGCCAGCGCACCCCAGGGAGGAACGAACACTGAAGCTTTCTTT.

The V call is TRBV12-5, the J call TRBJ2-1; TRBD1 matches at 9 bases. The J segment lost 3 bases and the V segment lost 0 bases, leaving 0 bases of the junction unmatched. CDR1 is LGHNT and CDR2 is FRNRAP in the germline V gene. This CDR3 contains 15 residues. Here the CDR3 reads CASGLVTGGYNEQFF. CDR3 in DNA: TGTGCTAGTGGTTTGGTGACAGGGGGCTACAATGAGCAGTTCTTC.

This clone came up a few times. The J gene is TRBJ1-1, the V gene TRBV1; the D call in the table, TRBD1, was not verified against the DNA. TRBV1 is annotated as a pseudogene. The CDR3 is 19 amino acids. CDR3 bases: TGCACCAGCAGCCGAGCCTCTGCTATAGGGACAGCCTGCAACACTGAAGCTTTCTTT. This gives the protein CTSSRASAIGTACNTEAFF.

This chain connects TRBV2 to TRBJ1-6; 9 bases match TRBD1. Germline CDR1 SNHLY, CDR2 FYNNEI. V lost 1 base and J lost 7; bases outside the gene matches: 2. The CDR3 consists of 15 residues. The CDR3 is CASSEVGTGNSPLHF. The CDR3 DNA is TGTGCCAGCAGTGAAGTCGGGACAGGGAATTCACCCCTCCACTTT.

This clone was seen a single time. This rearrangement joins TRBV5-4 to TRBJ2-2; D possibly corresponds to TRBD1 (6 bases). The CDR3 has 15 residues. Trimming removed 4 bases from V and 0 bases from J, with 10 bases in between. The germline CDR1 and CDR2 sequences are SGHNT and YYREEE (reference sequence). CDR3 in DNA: TGTGCCAGCAGCACAGGGATATCGAACACCGGGGAGCTGTTTTTT. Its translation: CASSTGISNTGELFF. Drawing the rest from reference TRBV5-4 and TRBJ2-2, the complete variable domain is ETGVTQSPTHLIKTRGQQVTLRCSSQSGHNTVSWYQQALGQGPQFIFQYYREEENGRGNFPPRFSGLQFPNYSSELNVNALELDDSALYLCASSTGISNTGELFFGEGSRLTVL.

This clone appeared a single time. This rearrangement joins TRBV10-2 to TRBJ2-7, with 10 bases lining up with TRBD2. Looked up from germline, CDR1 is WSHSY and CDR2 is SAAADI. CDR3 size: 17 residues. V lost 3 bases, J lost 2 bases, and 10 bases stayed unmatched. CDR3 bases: TGCGCCAGCAGTGACGCCGCTGGTAGCGGGAGGACCTACGAGCAGTACTTC. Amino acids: CASSDAAGSGRTYEQYF.

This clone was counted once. CDR3 nucleotide sequence: TGTGCCAGCAGCCCCAGACTAGCGGGAGGAACCTACGAGCAGTACTTC. Translation: CASSPRLAGGTYEQYF. The rearrangement links TRBV9 to TRBJ2-7, with 13 bases lining up with TRBD2. The ends lost 4 bases at V and 2 bases at J; junction bases unmatched: 6. The CDR3 contains 16 residues. Germline lookup yields CDR1 SGDLS and CDR2 YYNGEE. Full variable domain (rest looked up from reference TRBV9 and TRBJ2-7): DSGVTQTPKHLITATGQRVTLRCSPRSGDLSVYWYQQSLDQGLQFLIQYYNGEERAKGNILERFSAQQFPDLHSELNLSSLELGDSALYFCASSPRLAGGTYEQYFGPGTRLTVT.

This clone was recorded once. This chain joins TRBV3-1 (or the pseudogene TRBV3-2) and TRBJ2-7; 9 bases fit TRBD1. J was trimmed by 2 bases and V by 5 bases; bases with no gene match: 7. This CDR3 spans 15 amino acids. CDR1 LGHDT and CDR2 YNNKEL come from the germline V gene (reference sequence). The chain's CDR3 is CASSGRDRATYEQYF. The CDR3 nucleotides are TGTGCCAGCAGCGGACGGGACAGGGCGACCTACGAGCAGTACTTC.

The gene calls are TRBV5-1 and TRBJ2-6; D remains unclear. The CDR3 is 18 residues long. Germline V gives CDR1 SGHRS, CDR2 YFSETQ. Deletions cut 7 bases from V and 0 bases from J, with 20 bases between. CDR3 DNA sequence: TGCGCCAGCTCACCGTCCCAACAGCTCACCTCTGGGGCCAACGTCCTGACTTTC. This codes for CASSPSQQLTSGANVLTF.

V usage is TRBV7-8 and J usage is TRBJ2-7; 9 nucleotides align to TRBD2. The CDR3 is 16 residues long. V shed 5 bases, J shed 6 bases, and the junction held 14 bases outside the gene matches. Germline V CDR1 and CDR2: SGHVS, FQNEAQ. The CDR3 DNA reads TGTGCCAGCAGCCCCCCGGTTAGCGGGAGTTCCGCCGAGCAGTACTTC. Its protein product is CASSPPVSGSSAEQYF.

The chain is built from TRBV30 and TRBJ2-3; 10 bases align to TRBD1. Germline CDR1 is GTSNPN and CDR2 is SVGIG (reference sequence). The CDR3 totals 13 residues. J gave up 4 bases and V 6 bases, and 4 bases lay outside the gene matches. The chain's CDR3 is CACKGQGPDTQYF. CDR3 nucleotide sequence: TGTGCCTGTAAGGGACAGGGGCCAGATACGCAGTATTTT.

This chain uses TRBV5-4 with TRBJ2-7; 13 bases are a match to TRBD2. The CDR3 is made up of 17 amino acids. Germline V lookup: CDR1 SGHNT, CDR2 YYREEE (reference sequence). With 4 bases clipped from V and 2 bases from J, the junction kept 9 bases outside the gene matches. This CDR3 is CASSRGTSGTLTYEQYF. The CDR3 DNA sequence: TGTGCCAGCAGCCGGGGGACTAGCGGGACCCTAACCTACGAGCAGTACTTC.

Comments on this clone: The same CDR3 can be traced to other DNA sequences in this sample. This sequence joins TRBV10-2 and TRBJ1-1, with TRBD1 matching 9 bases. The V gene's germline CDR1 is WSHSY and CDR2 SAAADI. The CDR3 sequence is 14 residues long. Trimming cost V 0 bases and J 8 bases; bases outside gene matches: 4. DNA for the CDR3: TGCGCCAGCAGTGAGTCCGGGACAGGGCAGGAAGCTTTCTTT. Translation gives CASSESGTGQEAFF.

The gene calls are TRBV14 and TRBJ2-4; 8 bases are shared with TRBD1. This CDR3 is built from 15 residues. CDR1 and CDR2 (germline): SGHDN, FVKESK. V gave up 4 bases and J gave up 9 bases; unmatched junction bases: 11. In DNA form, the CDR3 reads TGTGCCAGCAGCCGCCTGGGACAGGCTTTTTCCATTCAGTACTTC. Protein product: CASSRLGQAFSIQYF.

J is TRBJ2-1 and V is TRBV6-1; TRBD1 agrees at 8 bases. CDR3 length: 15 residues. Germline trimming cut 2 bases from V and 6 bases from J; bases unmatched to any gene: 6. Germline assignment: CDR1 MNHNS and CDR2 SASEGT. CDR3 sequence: CASSERQGARNEQFF. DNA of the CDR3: TGTGCCAGCAGTGAACGGCAGGGGGCGCGCAATGAGCAGTTCTTC.

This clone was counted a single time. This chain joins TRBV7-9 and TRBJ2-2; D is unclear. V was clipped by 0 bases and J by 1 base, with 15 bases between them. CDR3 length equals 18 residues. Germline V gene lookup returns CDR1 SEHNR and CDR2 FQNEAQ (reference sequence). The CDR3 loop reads CASSLAWNTDMNTGELFF. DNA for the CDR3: TGTGCCAGCAGCTTAGCCTGGAATACAGATATGAACACCGGGGAGCTGTTTTTT.

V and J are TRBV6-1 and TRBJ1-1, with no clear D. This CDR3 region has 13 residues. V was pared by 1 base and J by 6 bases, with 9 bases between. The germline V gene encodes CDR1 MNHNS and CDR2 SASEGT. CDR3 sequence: CASSEGRIAEAFF. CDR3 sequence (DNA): TGTGCCAGCAGTGAAGGGAGGATCGCTGAAGCTTTCTTT.